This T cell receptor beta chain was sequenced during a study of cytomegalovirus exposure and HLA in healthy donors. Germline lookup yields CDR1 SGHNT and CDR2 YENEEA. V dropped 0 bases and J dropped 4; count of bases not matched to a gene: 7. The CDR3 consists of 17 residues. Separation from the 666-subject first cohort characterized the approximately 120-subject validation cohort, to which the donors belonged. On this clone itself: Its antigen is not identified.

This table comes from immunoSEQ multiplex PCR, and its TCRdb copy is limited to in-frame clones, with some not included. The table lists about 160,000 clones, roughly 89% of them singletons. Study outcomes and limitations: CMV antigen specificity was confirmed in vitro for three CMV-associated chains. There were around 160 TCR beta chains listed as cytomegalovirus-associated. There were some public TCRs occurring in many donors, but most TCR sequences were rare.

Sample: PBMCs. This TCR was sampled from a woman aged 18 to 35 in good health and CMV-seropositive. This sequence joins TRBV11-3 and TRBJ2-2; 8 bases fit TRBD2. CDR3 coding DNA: TGTGCCAGCAGCTTAGAATGGAGCGGGAGTAGCACCGGGGAGCTGTTTTTT. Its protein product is CASSLEWSGSSTGELFF.